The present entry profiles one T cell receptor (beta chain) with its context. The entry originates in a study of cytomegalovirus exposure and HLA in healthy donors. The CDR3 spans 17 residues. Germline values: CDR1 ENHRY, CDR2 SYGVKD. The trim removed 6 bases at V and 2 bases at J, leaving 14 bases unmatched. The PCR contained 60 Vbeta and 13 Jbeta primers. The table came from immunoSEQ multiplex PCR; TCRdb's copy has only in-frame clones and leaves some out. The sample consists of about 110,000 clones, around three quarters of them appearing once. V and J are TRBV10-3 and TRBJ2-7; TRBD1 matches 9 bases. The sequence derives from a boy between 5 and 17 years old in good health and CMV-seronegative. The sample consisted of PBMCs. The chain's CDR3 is CAIRGDRDIGKAYEQYF. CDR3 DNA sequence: TGTGCCATCAGGGGGGACAGGGATATAGGAAAGGCCTACGAGCAGTACTTC.